The TCR beta chain under discussion was sequenced for a study of monozygotic twins with cystic fibrosis. General study findings and limits: Clonality was generally low (median approximately 0.009), higher in the most severe patients. Age, concordance and disease severity did not associate with shared CDR3 numbers. V usage most resembled the co-twin in 13 of 16 pairs.

The repertoire was sequenced with immunoSEQ multiplex PCR; TCRdb's copy has only in-frame clones and lacks some. This sample yields 13,000 or so clones, of which 80% to 90% are seen a single time; 0.55% to 0.8% belongs to the top ten. Germline assignment: CDR1 MDHEN and CDR2 SYDVKM. The length of the CDR3 is 16 residues. Losses at the gene ends were 5 bases for V and 3 bases for J; bases not matched to a gene: 12. As concerns this clone: Its antigen remains unidentified.

Sequencing was carried out using blood. This sequence originates from a boy between 10 and 17 years old with cystic fibrosis. The V call is TRBV28, the J call TRBJ2-7; TRBD2 aligns across 8 bases. The CDR3 sequence is CASSPDIAGRGYEQYF. The CDR3 coding sequence is TGTGCCAGCAGTCCTGACATAGCGGGAAGGGGCTACGAGCAGTACTTC.